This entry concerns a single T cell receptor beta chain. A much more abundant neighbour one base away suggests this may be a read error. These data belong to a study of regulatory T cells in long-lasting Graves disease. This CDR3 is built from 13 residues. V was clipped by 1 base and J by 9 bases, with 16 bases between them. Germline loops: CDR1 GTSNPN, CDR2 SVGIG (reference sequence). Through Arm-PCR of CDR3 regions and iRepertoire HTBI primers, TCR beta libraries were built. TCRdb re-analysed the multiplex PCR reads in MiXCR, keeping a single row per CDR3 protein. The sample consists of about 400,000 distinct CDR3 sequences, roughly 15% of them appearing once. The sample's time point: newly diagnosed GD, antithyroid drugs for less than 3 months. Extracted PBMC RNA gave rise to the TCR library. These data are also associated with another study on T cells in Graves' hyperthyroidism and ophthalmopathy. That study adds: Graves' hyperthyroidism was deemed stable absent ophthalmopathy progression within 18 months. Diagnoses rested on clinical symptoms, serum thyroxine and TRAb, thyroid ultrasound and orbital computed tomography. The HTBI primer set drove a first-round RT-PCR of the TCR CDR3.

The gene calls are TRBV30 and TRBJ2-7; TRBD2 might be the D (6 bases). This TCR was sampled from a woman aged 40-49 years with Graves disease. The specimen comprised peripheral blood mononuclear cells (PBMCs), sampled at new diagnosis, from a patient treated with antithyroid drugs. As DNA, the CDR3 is TGTGCCTGGAGTGGACTAGAGGGAGAGGTGCAGTACTTC. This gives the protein CAWSGLEGEVQYF.